A single T cell receptor beta chain is shown here with its context. Its specificity is unknown. The CDR3 spans 14 residues. V shed 4 bases and J 10 bases; nucleotides not matched to a gene: 6. CDR1 LNHDA and CDR2 SQIVND come from the germline V gene (reference sequence). This entry is derived from a study of T cell responses to AZD1222 COVID-19 vaccine. Study results and limitations: Reportedly, nearly half of unique spike TCRs recognized epitopes outside B.1.351/B.1.1.7 mutations. The sample set comprised mostly white British donors with more females, and clonal diversity was possibly underestimated. Only a handful of AZD1222 recipients were seropositive at baseline.

Sequenced by immunoSEQ multiplex PCR; TCRdb stores in-frame clones only, minus some. The sample lists 150,000 or so clones, about 85% occurring once. The sample was peripheral blood, taken after recovery from COVID-19. The V gene is TRBV19, the J gene TRBJ2-1, with 11 positions matching TRBD2. The sequence was collected from an adult who had recovered from COVID-19. CDR3 DNA sequence: TGTGCCAGTAGTAGACTAGCGGGGCTCCCCGAGCAGTTCTTC. Its translation is CASSRLAGLPEQFF.